This TCR beta chain comes out of a study of shared clonotypes between healthy human individuals. Study observations and caveats: Only blood samples were collected, and tissue repertoires likely differ. Depth of sequencing was expected to influence donor clonotype sharing. The represented genetic and exposure-history diversity was limited by the small number of donors.

Naive CD8 populations comprised CD45RO-negative cells positively selected for CCR7, excluding terminally differentiated effector memory CD45RA+ cells. About this clone: The antigen remains unidentified.

Trimming removed 3 bases at V and 0 bases at J, with 13 bases between. This CDR3 is 16 amino acids long. The germline CDR1 and CDR2 sequences are MNHEY and SMNVEV (reference sequence). Original handling: Junction-only sequences produced by ImmunoSEQ had no quality scores, so filtering differed. The table came from immunoSEQ multiplex PCR; TCRdb's copy has only in-frame clones and leaves some out. Clonal size and the V and J genes are those of that table, whereas D and trimming came from the DNA. This sample has about 680,000 clones; about 91% occur once, and the top ten carry approximately 25%. The sequencing input was naive CD8+ T cells sorted from blood. The TCR was taken from a man aged 25 to 40 in good health. The chain links TRBV27 to TRBJ2-3, with unresolved D. CDR3 nucleotides: TGTGCCAGCAGTTTCAAACCCTACCTAAGCACAGATACGCAGTATTTT. Amino acids: CASSFKPYLSTDTQYF.